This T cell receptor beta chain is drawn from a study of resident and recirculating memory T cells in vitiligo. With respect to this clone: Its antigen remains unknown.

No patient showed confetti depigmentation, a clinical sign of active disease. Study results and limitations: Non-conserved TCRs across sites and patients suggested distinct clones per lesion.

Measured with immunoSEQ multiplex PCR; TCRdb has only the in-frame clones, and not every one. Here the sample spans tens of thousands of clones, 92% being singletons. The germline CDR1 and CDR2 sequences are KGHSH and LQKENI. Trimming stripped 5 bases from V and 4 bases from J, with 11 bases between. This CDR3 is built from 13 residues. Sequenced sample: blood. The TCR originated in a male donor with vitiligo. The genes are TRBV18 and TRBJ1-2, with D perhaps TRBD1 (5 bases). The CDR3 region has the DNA TGTGCCAGCTCATCGGGTGACAGCTATGGCTACACCTTC. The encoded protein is CASSSGDSYGYTF.